This entry concerns a single TCR beta chain. This record comes from a study of blood T cell repertoires in COVID-19. Study at large: The United States, Italy and Spain were the sources of the acute and convalescent COVID-19 samples.

Original handling: Using reference gene primer amplification, nucleated cell counts were estimated. Clones were sequenced by immunoSEQ multiplex PCR, and TCRdb holds only the in-frame ones, with some missing. D and trimming come from the DNA, and the V and J calls and clone size come from that table. Of 100,000 to 150,000 clones listed, around four fifths are singletons. Individuals aged about 18 to 90 years were recruited from 24 US areas. Participant reports of clinical history set cohort assignment. This clonotype originated in a man between 40 and 49 years old with acute COVID-19. The sequenced sample was PBMCs or T cells enriched from blood (not recorded which).

This CDR3 reads CASSLADSSGRNEQFF. Here the CDR3 DNA reads TGCGCCAGCAGCTTGGCCGATTCTAGCGGGAGGAATGAGCAGTTCTTC. The V call is TRBV5-1, the J call TRBJ2-1; TRBD2 agrees at 11 bases. CDR3 length: 16 residues. The germline V gene has CDR1 SGHRS and CDR2 YFSETQ. V dropped 0 bases and J dropped 7; count of bases not matched to a gene: 6.